The clone carrying this T cell receptor (beta chain) was observed once. The source of the sample is a study of blood T cell repertoires in COVID-19. V lost 3 bases and J 7 bases, leaving 3 bases between the germline ends. This CDR3 is 10 amino acids long. Assay used: immunoSEQ multiplex PCR; TCRdb lists only in-frame clones, some missing. The sample shows 300,000 to 450,000 clones, 88% of them seen only once. The material sequenced was PBMCs or T cells enriched from blood (not recorded which). This sequence joins TRBV12-3 or TRBV12-4 and TRBJ1-2; D is undetermined. The receptor was isolated from a woman between 18 and 29 years old who had recovered from COVID-19. In DNA form, the CDR3 reads TGTGCCAGCAGTTTGGCTGGCTACACCTTC. This codes for CASSLAGYTF.